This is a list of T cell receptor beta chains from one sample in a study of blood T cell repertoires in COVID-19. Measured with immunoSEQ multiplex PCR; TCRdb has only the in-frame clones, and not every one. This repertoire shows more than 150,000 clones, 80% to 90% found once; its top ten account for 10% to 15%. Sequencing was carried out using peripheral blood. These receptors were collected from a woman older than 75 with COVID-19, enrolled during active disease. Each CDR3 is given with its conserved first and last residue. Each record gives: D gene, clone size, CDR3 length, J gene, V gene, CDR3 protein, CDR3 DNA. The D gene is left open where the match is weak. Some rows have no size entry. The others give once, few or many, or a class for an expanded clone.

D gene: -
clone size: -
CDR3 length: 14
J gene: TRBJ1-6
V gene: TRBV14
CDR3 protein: CASSQVIGDSPLHF
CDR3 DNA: TGTGCCAGCAGCCAAGTGATCGGGGATTCACCCCTCCACTTT

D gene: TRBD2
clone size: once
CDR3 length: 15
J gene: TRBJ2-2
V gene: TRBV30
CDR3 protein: CAWRRGGAFTGELFF
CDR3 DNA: TGCGCCTGGCGCCGGGGGGGGGCCTTCACCGGGGAGCTGTTTTTT

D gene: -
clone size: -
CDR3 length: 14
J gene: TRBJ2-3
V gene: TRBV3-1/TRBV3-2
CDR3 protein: CASRLTGASDTQYF
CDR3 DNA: TGTGCCAGCAGACTAACCGGAGCCTCAGATACGCAGTATTTT

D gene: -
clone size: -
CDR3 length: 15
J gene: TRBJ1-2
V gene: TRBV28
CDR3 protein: CASRAADRGNYGYTF
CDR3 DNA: TGTGCCAGCAGGGCCGCGGACAGAGGAAACTATGGCTACACCTTC

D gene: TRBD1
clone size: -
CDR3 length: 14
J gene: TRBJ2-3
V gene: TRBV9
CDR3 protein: CASSLGTGGDTQYF
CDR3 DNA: TGTGCCAGCAGCCTCGGGACAGGGGGGGATACGCAGTATTTT

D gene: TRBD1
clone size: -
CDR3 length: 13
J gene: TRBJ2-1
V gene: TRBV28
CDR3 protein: CASGQVGHNEQFF
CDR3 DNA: TGTGCCAGCGGACAGGTGGGGCACAATGAGCAGTTCTTC

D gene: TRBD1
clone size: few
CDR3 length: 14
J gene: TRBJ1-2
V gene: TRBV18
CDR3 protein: CASSPTGEDYGYTF
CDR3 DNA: TGTGCCAGCTCACCGACAGGGGAGGACTATGGCTACACCTTC

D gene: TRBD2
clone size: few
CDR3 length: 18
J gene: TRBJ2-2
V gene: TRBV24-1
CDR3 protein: CATSVRLAGGPHTGELFF
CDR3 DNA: TGTGCCACCAGTGTCCGTCTAGCGGGAGGGCCCCACACCGGGGAGCTGTTTTTT

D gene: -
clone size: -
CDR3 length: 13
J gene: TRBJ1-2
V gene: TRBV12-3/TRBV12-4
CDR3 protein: CASSSIQGDGYTF
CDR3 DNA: TGTGCCAGCAGTTCCATCCAGGGCGATGGCTACACCTTC

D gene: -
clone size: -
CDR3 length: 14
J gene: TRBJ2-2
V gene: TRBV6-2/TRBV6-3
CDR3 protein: CASSGQINTGELFF
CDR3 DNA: TGTGCCAGCAGTGGACAGATTAACACCGGGGAGCTGTTTTTT

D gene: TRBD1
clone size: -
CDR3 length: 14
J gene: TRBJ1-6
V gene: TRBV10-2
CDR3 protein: CASRGTGGHSPLHF
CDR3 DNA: TGCGCCAGCAGAGGGACAGGGGGACATTCACCCCTCCACTTT

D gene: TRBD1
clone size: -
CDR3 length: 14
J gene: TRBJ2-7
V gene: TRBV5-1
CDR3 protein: CASSPGTGSYEQYF
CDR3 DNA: TGCGCCAGCAGCCCCGGGACAGGGTCCTACGAGCAGTACTTC

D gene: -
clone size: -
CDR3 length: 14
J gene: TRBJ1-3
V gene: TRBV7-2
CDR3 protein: CASSLTGGGNTIYF
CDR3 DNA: TGTGCCAGCAGCTTAACCGGGGGGGGAAACACCATATATTTT

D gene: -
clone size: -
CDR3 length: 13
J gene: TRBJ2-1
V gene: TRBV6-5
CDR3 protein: CASRMSGSHEQFF
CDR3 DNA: TGTGCCAGCAGAATGTCCGGGTCCCATGAGCAGTTCTTC

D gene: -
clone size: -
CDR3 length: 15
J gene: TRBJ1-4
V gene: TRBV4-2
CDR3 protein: CASSQREQPNEKLFF
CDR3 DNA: TGTGCCAGCAGCCAACGGGAACAGCCTAATGAAAAACTGTTTTTT

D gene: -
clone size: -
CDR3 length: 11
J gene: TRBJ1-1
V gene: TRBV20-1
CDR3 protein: CSARGNTEAFF
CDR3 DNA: TGCAGTGCCCGCGGAAACACTGAAGCTTTCTTT

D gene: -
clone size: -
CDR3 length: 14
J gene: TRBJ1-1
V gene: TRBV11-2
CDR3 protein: CASSLAPGRTEAFF
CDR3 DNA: TGTGCCAGCAGCTTGGCCCCGGGAAGGACTGAAGCTTTCTTT

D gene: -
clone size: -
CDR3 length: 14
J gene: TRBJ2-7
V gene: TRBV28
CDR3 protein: CASKGSYGDYEQYF
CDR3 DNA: TGTGCCAGCAAAGGCTCATACGGGGACTACGAGCAGTACTTC

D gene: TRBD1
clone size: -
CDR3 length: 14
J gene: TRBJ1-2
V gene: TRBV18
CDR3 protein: CASSAGDRVYGYTF
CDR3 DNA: TGTGCCAGCTCAGCAGGGGACAGGGTCTATGGCTACACCTTC

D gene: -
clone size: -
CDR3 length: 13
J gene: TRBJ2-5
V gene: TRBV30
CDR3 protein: CAWSGQNQETQYF
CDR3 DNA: TGTGCCTGGAGTGGACAAAACCAAGAGACCCAGTACTTC

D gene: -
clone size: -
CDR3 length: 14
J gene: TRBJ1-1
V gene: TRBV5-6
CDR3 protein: CASTITGRDTEAFF
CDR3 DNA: TGTGCCAGCACCATAACAGGGAGGGACACTGAAGCTTTCTTT

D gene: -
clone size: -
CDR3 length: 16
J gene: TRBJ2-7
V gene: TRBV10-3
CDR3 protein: CAISESKTGNWYEQYF
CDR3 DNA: TGTGCCATCAGTGAGTCGAAAACAGGGAATTGGTACGAGCAGTACTTC

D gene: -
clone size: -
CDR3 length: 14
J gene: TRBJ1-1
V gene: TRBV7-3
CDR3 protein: CASSLFGGNTEAFF
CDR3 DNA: TGTGCCAGCAGCTTGTTCGGGGGAAACACTGAAGCTTTCTTT

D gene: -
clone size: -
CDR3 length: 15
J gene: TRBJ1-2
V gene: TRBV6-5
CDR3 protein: CASSYRGQMRYGYTF
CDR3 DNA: TGTGCCAGCAGTTACCGCGGGCAGATGCGCTATGGCTACACCTTC

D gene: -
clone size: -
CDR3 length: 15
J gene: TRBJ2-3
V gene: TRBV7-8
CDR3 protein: CASSLNRVGTDTQYF
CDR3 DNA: TGTGCCAGCAGCTTAAATCGGGTCGGCACAGATACGCAGTATTTT

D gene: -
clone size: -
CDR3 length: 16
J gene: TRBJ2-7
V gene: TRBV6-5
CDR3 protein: CASSYVYSIPSYEQYF
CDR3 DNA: TGTGCCAGCAGTTACGTCTATTCCATACCCTCCTACGAGCAGTACTTC

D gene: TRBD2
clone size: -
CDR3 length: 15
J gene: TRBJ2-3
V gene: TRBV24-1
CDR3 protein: CATSEEAGLTDTQYF
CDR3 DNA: TGTGCCACCAGTGAGGAAGCGGGACTCACAGATACGCAGTATTTT

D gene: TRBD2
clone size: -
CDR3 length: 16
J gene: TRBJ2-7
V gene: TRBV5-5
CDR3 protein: CASSSQRGTSGYEQYF
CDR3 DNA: TGTGCCAGCAGCTCCCAAAGGGGGACTAGCGGATACGAGCAGTACTTC

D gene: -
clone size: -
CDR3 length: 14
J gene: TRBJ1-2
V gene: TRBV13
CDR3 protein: CASSTGDPSAGYTF
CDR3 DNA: TGTGCCAGCAGCACAGGAGACCCATCAGCGGGCTACACCTTC

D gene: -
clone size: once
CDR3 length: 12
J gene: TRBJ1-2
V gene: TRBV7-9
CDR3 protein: CASSLGTHGYTF
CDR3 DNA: TGTGCCAGCAGCTTAGGGACACATGGCTACACCTTC

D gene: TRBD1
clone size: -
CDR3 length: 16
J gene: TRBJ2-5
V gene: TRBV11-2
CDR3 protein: CASSFIGGTGGETQYF
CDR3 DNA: TGTGCCAGCAGCTTTATAGGCGGGACAGGGGGAGAGACCCAGTACTTC

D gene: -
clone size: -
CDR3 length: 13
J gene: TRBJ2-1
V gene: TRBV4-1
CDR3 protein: CASSHDSYNEQFF
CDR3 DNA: TGCGCCAGCAGCCATGACAGCTACAATGAGCAGTTCTTC

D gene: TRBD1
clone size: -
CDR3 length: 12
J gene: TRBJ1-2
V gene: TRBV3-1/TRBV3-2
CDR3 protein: CASEGTGDGYTF
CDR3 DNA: TGTGCCAGCGAAGGGACAGGGGATGGCTACACCTTC

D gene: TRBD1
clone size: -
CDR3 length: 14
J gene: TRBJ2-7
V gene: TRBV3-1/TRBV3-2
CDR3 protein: CASSRTGGSYEQYF
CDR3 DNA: TGTGCCAGCAGCCGCACAGGGGGCTCCTACGAGCAGTACTTC

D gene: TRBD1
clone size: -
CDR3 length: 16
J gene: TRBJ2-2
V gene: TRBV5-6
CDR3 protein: CASSLRGQLNTGELFF
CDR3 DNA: TGTGCCAGCAGCTTGAGGGGACAGCTTAACACCGGGGAGCTGTTTTTT

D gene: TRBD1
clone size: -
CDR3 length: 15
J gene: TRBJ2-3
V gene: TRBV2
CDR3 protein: CASNLDRAGTDTQYF
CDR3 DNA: TGTGCCAGCAACCTCGACAGGGCAGGCACAGATACGCAGTATTTT

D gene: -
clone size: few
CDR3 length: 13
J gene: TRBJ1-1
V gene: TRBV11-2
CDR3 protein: CASSLSLGGEAFF
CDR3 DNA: TGTGCCAGCAGCTTATCTTTGGGAGGTGAGGCTTTCTTT

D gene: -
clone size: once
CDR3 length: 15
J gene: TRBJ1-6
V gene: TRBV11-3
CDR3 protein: CASSPTMGASSPLHF
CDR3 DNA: TGTGCCAGCAGCCCCACGATGGGGGCATCATCACCCCTCCACTTT

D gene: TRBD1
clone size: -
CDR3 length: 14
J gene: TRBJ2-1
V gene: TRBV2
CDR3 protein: CASSPGQGAHEQFF
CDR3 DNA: TGTGCCAGCAGTCCCGGTCAGGGGGCACATGAGCAGTTCTTC

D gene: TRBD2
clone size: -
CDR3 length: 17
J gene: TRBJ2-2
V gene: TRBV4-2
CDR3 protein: CASSQPGTSGNTGELFF
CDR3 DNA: TGTGCCAGCAGCCAACCCGGGACTAGCGGGAACACCGGGGAGCTGTTTTTT

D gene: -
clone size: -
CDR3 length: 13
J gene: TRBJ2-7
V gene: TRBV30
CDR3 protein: CAWSGLAPYEQYF
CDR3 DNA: TGTGCCTGGAGTGGGCTAGCGCCCTACGAGCAGTACTTC

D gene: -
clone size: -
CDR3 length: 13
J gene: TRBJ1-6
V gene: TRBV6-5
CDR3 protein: CASSYSQGSPLHF
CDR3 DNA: TGTGCCAGCAGTTACTCGCAGGGCTCACCCCTCCACTTT

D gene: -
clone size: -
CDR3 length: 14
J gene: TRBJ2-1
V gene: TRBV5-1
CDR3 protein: CASTGASSYNEQFF
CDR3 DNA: TGCGCCAGCACCGGCGCTAGCTCCTACAATGAGCAGTTCTTC